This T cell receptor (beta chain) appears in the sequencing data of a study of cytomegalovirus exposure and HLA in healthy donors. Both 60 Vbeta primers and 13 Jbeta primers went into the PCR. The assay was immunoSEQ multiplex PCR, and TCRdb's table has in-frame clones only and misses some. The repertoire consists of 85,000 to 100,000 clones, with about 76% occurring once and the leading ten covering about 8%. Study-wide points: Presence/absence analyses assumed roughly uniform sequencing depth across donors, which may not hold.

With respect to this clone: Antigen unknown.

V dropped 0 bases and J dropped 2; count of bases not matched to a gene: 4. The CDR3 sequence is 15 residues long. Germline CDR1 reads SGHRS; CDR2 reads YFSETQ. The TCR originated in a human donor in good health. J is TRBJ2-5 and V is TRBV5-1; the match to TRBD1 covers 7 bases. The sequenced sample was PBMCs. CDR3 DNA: TGCGCCAGCAGCTTGGTGGGACAGTTACAAGAGACCCAGTACTTC. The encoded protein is CASSLVGQLQETQYF.